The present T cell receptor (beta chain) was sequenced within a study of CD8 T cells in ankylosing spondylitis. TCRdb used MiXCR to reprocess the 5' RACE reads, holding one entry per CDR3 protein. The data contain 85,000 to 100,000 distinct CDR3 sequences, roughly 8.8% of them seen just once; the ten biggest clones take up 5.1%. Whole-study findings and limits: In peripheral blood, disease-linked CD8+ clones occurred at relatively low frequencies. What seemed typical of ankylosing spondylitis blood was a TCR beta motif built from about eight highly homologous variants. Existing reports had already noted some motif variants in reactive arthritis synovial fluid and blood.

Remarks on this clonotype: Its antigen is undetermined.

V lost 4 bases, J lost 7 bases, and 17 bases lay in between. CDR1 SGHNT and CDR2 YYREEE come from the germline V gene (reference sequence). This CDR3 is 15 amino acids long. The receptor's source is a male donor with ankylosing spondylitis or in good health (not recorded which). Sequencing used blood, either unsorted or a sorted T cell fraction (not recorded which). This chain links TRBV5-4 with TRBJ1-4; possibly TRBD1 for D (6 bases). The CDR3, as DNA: TGTGCCAGCAGCACCCGGGAACTAGGGGGTGAAAAACTGTTTTTT. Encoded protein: CASSTRELGGEKLFF.